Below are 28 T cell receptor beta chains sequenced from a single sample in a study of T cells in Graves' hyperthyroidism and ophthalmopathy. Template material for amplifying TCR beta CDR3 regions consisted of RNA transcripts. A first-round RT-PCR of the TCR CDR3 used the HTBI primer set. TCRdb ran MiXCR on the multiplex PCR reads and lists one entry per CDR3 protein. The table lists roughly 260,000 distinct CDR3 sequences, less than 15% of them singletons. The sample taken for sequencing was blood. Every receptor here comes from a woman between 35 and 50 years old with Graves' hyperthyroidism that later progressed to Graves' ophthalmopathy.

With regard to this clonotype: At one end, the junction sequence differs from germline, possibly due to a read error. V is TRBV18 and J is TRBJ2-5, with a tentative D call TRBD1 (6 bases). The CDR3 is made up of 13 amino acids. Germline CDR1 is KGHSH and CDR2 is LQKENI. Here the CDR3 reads CVSSLGQGETQYF. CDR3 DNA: TGTGTCAGCTCACTGGGACAAGGTGAGACCCAGTACTTC.

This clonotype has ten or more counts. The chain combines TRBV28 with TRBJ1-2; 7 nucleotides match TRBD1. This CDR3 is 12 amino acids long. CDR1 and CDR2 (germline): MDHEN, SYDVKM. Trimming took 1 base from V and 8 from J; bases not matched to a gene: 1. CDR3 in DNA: TGTGCCAGCAGTTTATACAGGGGCGGCTACACCTTC. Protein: CASSLYRGGYTF.

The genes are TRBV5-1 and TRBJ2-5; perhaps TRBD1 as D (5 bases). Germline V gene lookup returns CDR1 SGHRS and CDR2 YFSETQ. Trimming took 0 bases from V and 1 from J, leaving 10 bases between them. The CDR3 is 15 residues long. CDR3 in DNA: TGCGCCAGCAGCTTGGTCGCAGGGCCCCAAGAGACCCAGTACTTC. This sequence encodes CASSLVAGPQETQYF. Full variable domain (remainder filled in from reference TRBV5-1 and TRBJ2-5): KAGVTQTPRYLIKTRGQQVTLSCSPISGHRSVSWYQQTPGQGLQFLFEYFSETQRNKGNFPGRFSGRQFSNSRSEMNVSTLELGDSALYLCASSLVAGPQETQYFGPGTRLLVL.

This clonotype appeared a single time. CDR3 DNA: TGTGCCAGCAGCCTCTATCCTAGCACAGATACGCAGTATTTT. This sequence encodes CASSLYPSTDTQYF. The V gene is TRBV11-2, the J gene TRBJ2-3, with D hard to call. Germline V CDR1 and CDR2: SGHAT, FQNNGV. This CDR3 comprises 14 residues. The germline V and J ends were trimmed by 5 bases and 0 bases, with 9 bases remaining between them.

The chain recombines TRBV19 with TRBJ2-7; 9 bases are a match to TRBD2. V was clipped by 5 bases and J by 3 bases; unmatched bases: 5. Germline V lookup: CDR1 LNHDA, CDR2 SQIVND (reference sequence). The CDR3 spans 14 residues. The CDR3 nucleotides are TGTGCCAGTAGTGCGGGACTAGCAATCTACGAGCAGTACTTC. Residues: CASSAGLAIYEQYF.

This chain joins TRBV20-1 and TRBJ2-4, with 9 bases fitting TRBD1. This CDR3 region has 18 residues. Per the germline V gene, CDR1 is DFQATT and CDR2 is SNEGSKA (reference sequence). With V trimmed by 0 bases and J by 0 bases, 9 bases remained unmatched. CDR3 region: CSARDYRTGDGAKNIQYF. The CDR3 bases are TGCAGTGCTAGAGATTATCGGACAGGGGATGGAGCCAAAAACATTCAGTACTTC.

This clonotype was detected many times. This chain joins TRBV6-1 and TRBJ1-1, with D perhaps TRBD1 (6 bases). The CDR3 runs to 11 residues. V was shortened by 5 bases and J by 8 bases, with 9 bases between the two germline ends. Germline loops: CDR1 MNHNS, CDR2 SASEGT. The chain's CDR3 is CASSQGTEAFF. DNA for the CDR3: TGTGCCAGCAGTCAAGGGACAGAAGCTTTCTTT.

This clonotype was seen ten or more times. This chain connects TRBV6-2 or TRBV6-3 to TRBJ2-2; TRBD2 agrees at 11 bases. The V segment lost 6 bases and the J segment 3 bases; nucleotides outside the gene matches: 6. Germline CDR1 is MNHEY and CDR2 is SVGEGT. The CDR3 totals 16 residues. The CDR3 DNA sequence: TGTGCCAGCAGCTACGGGACTAGCGGATACACCGGGGAGCTGTTTTTT. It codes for CASSYGTSGYTGELFF.

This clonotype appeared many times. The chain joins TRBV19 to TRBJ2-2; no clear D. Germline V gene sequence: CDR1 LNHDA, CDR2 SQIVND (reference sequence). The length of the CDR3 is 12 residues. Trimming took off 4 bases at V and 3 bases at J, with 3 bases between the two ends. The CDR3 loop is CASSNDTGELFF. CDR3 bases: TGTGCCAGTAGTAACGACACCGGGGAGCTGTTTTTT.

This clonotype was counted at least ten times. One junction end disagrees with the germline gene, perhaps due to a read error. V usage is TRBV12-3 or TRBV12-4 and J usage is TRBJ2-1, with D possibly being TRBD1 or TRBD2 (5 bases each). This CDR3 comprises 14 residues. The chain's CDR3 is CASRLGTSNNEQFF. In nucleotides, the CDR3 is TGTGCCAGCAGGCTCGGGACCTCCAACAATGAGCAGTTCTTC.

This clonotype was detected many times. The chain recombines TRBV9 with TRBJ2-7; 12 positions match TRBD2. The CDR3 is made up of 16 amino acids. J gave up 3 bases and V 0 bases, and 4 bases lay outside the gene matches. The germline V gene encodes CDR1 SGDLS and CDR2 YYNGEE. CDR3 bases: TGTGCCAGCAGCGTAGCGACTAGCGGGAGTGGCTACGAGCAGTACTTC. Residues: CASSVATSGSGYEQYF.

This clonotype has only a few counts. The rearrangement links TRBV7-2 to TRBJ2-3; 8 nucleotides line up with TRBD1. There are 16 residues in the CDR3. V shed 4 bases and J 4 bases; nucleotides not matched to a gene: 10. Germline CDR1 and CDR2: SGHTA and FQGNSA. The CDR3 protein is CASSSKTGGEADTQYF. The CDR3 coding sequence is TGTGCCAGCAGCTCCAAAACAGGGGGAGAAGCAGATACGCAGTATTTT.

The CDR3 DNA reads as TGTGCCAGCAGCGTAAAGGAGAGGGGGGCGATCACCGGGGAGCTGTTTTTT. Translation gives CASSVKERGAITGELFF. V usage is TRBV9 and J usage is TRBJ2-2; D is tentatively TRBD1 or TRBD2 (6 bases each). The CDR3 is made up of 17 amino acids. With 1 base removed from V and 4 bases from J, the gap between germline ends came to 17 bases. Germline CDR1 SGDLS, CDR2 YYNGEE.

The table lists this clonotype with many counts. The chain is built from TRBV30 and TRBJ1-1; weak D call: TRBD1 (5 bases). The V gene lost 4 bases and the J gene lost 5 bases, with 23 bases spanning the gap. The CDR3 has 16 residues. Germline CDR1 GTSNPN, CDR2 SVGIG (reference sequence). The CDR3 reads CAWNGGSDLSITEAFF. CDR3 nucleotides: TGTGCCTGGAACGGGGGTAGCGATCTATCGATAACTGAAGCTTTCTTT.

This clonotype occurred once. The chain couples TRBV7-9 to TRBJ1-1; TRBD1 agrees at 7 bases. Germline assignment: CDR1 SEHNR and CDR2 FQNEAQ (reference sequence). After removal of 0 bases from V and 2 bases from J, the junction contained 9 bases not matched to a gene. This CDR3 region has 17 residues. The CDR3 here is CASSLAPVRGANTEAFF. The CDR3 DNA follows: TGTGCCAGCAGCTTAGCGCCTGTCAGGGGGGCTAACACTGAAGCTTTCTTT. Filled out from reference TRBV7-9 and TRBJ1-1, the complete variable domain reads DTGVSQNPRHKITKRGQNVTFRCDPISEHNRLYWYRQTLGQGPEFLTYFQNEAQLEKSRLLSDRFSAERPKGSFSTLEIQRTEQGDSAMYLCASSLAPVRGANTEAFFGQGTRLTVV.

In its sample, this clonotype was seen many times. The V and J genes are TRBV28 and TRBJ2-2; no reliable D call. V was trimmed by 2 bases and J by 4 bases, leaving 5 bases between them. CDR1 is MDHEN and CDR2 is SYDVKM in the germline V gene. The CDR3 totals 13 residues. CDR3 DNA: TGTGCCAGCAGTTTAGATCCCACCGGGGAGCTGTTTTTT. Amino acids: CASSLDPTGELFF.

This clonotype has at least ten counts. The CDR3 sequence is CASSLDRGASYEQYF. The CDR3, as DNA: TGTGCCAGCAGCTTAGATCGGGGGGCGTCCTACGAGCAGTACTTC. This chain uses TRBV7-9 with TRBJ2-7; tentatively, D is TRBD2 (7 bases). CDR3 length equals 15 residues. V shed 1 base and J shed 1 base, with 11 bases lying between them. CDR1 SEHNR and CDR2 FQNEAQ come from the germline V gene (reference sequence).

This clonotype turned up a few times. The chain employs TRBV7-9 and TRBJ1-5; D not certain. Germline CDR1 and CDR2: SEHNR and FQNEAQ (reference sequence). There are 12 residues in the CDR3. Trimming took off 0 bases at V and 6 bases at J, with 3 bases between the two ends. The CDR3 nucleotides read TGTGCCAGCAGCTTAGCGCGTCAGCCCCAGCATTTT. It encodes CASSLARQPQHF.

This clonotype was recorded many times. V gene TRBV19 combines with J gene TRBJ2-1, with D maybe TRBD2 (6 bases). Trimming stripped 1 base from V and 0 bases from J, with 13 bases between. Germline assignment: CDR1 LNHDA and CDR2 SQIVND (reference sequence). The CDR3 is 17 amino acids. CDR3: CASSIVTSTSSYNEQFF. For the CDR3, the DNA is TGTGCCAGTAGTATAGTTACTAGCACAAGCTCCTACAATGAGCAGTTCTTC.

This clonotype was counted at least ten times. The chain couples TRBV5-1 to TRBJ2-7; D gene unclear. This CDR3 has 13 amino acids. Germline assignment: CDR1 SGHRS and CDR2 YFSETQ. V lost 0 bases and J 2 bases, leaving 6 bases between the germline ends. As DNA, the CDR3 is TGCGCCAGCAGCTTGGACACTCCCTACGAGCAGTACTTC. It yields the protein CASSLDTPYEQYF.

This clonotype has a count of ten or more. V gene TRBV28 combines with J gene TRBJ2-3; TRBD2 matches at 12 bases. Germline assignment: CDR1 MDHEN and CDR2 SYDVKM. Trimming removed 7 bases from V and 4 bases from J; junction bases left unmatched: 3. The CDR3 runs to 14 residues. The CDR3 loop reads CASNRLAGADTQYF. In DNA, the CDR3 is TGTGCCAGCAACCGACTAGCGGGAGCAGATACGCAGTATTTT.

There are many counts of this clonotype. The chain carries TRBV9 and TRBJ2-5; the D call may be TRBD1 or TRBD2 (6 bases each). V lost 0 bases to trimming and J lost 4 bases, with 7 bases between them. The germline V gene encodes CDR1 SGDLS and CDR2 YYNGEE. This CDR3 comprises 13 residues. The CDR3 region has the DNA TGTGCCAGCAGCGTAGAGGGGGGAGAGACCCAGTACTTC. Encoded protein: CASSVEGGETQYF.

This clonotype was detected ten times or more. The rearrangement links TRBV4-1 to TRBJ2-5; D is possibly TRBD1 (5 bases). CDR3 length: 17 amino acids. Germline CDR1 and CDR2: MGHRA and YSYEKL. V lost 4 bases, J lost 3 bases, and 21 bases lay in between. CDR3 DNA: TGCGCCAGCAGCCTCAAGACGACACCCCCAGGGAAAGAGACCCAGTACTTC. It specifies CASSLKTTPPGKETQYF.

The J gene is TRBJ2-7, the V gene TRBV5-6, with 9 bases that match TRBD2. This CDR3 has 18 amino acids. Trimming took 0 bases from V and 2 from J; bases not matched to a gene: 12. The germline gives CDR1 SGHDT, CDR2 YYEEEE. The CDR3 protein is CASSLVTGGRALAYEQYF. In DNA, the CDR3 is TGTGCCAGCAGCTTGGTTACTGGCGGGAGGGCTCTCGCCTACGAGCAGTACTTC.

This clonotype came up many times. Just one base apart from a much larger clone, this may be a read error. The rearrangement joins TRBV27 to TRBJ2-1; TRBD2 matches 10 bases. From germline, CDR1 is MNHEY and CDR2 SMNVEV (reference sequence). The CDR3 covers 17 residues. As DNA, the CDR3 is TGTGCCAGCAGTTTATTTAGCGGGAGGCGTTCCTACAGTGAGCAGTTCTTC. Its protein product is CASSLFSGRRSYSEQFF.

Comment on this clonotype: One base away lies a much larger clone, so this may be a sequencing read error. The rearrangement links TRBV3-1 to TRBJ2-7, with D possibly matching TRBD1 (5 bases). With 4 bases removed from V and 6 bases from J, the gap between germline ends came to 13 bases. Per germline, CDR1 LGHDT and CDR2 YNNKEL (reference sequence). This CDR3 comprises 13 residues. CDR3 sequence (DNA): TGTGCCAGCAGCCCCTACAGGTGGGTCGAGCAGTACTTC. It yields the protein CASSPYRWVEQYF.

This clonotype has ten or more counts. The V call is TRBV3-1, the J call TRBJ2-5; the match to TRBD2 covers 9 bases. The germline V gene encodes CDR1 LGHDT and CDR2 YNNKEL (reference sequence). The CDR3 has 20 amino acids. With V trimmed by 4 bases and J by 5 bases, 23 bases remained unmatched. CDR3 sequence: CASSLVPLTSGSSRGETQYF. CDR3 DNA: TGTGCCAGCAGCCTTGTACCCCTGACTAGCGGCTCATCACGGGGGGAGACCCAGTACTTC.

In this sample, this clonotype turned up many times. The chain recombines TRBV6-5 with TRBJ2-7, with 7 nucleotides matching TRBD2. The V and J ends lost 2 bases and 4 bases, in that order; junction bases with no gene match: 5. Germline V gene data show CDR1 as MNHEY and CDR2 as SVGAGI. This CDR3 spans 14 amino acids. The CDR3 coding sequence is TGTGCCAGCAGTTACGAGGGAGGGCCGTACGAGCAGTACTTC. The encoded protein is CASSYEGGPYEQYF.